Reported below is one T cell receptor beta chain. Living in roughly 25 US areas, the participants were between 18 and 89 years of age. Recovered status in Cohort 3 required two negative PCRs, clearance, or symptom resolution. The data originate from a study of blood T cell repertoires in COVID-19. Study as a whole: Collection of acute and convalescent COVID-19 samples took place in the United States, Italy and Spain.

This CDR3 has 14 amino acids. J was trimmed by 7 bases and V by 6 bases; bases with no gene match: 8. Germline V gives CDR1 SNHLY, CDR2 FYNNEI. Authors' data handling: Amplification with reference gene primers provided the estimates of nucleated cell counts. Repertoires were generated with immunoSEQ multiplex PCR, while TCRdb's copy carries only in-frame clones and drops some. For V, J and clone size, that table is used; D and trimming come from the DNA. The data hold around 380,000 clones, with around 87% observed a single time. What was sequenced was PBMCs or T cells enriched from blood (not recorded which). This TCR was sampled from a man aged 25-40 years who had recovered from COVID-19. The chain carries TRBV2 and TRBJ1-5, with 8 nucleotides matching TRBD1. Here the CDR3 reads CASSPGQGWQPQHF. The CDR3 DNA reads TGTGCCAGCAGCCCTGGACAGGGTTGGCAGCCCCAGCATTTT.